A single sample gave rise to the 21 T cell receptor beta chains below, sequenced in a study of ipilimumab plus nivolumab after autologous stem cell transplantation. Generated by immunoSEQ multiplex PCR, the TCRdb table keeps only in-frame clones and is missing some. Of tens of thousands of clones in the sample, approximately 92% were seen once. The source was PBMCs, collected in a trial of ipilimumab plus nivolumab as post-transplant consolidation. The receptors derive from a male donor with multiple myeloma.

The gene calls are TRBV27 and TRBJ2-7, with 8 bases lining up with TRBD2. Per germline, CDR1 MNHEY and CDR2 SMNVEV (reference sequence). J gave up 3 bases and V 6 bases, and 10 bases lay outside the gene matches. This CDR3 spans 15 amino acids. CDR3 residues: CASSLSTGGDYEQYF. The CDR3 DNA reads as TGTGCCAGCAGCCTTTCCACCGGGGGGGACTACGAGCAGTACTTC.

The V call is TRBV6-6, the J call TRBJ2-7; 10 bases agree with TRBD2. This CDR3 has 16 amino acids. Germline trimming cut 2 bases from V and 0 bases from J; bases unmatched to any gene: 4. CDR1 MNHNY and CDR2 SVGAGI come from the germline V gene (reference sequence). Here the CDR3 reads CASSYLASGSSYEQYF. CDR3 in DNA: TGTGCCAGCAGTTACCTAGCTAGCGGGAGCTCCTACGAGCAGTACTTC.

The rearrangement uses TRBV7-6 and TRBJ2-7; 9 bases fit TRBD1. With 2 bases clipped from V and 4 bases from J, the junction kept 21 bases outside the gene matches. CDR1 and CDR2 from the germline V gene are SGHVS and FNYEAQ. The CDR3 totals 20 residues. This chain's CDR3 is CASSLQGRLEGTGSGYEQYF. The CDR3 DNA sequence: TGTGCCAGCAGCTTACAGGGGAGATTAGAAGGGACAGGGTCCGGGTACGAGCAGTACTTC.

The CDR3 loop reads CASSQATGQNYGYTF. The DNA of the CDR3 is TGCGCCAGCAGCCAGGCCACAGGACAGAACTATGGCTACACCTTC. This sequence joins TRBV4-1 and TRBJ1-2; D possibly corresponds to TRBD1 (6 bases). The CDR3 loop spans 15 amino acids. V was shortened by 3 bases and J by 2 bases, with 13 bases between the two germline ends. Germline-derived CDR1 and CDR2 are MGHRA and YSYEKL.

This chain connects TRBV11-2 to TRBJ2-7, with D maybe TRBD2 (7 bases). Per the germline V gene, CDR1 is SGHAT and CDR2 is FQNNGV. With 2 bases removed from V and 1 base from J, the gap between germline ends came to 21 bases. The CDR3 extends over 18 amino acids. The DNA for the CDR3 is TGTGCCAGCAGCTTACGAACCGGGGGGCGCGACCTTTCCTACGAGCAGTACTTC. Protein sequence: CASSLRTGGRDLSYEQYF.

The rearrangement uses TRBV15 and TRBJ1-5, with 8 bases identical to TRBD1. The CDR3 covers 15 residues. Per the germline V gene, CDR1 is LNHNV and CDR2 is YYDKDF (reference sequence). J lost 4 bases, V lost 3 bases, and 5 bases had no gene match. The CDR3 region has the DNA TGTGCCACCAGCAGGATGGACAGGGATAATCAGCCCCAGCATTTT. Amino acid sequence: CATSRMDRDNQPQHF.

This clone was detected only once. The J gene is TRBJ2-5, the V gene TRBV7-7; 9 positions match TRBD2. The ends lost 0 bases at V and 6 bases at J; junction bases unmatched: 5. The CDR3 totals 15 residues. Germline CDR1 SSHAT, CDR2 FNYEAQ (reference sequence). The CDR3 reads CASSLASGSEKTQYF. For the CDR3, the DNA is TGTGCCAGCAGCTTAGCTAGCGGGAGCGAAAAGACCCAGTACTTC.

The CDR3 is CASSLVGGTYYEQYF. DNA for the CDR3: TGTGCCAGCAGCTTAGTTGGGGGGACCTACTACGAGCAGTACTTC. The gene calls are TRBV11-2 and TRBJ2-7; possibly TRBD2 for D (6 bases). With 1 base removed from V and 3 bases from J, the gap between germline ends came to 13 bases. This CDR3 has 15 residues. Germline CDR1 is SGHAT and CDR2 is FQNNGV.

The CDR3 bases are TGCGCCAGCGACCGTAGAAGGGAAGCAACTAATGAAAAACTGTTTTTT. Its translation: CASDRRREATNEKLFF. The chain joins TRBV23-1 to TRBJ1-4; D remains ambiguous. TRBV23-1 is given ORF status, its function remaining uncertain. This CDR3 region has 16 residues. Between the trimmed V and J ends, which lost 8 bases and 0 bases, there was a span of 16 bases.

This clone ranks as medium-sized (0.01 to 0.1%). This specimen includes other DNA sequences encoding the same CDR3. The V and J genes are TRBV20-1 and TRBJ2-7, with D hard to call. This CDR3 region has 11 residues. Germline loops: CDR1 DFQATT, CDR2 SNEGSKA (reference sequence). The ends were cut back, 0 bases at V and 7 bases at J, with 7 bases in the middle. The CDR3, as DNA: TGCAGTGCTAGAGACGGACGTGAGCAGTACTTC. Protein: CSARDGREQYF.

The chain links TRBV5-4 to TRBJ2-7; TRBD2 aligns across 7 bases. This CDR3 has 15 amino acids. After removal of 1 base from V and 2 bases from J, the junction contained 6 bases not matched to a gene. Per germline, CDR1 SGHNT and CDR2 YYREEE (reference sequence). The CDR3 coding sequence is TGTGCCAGCAGCTTGTCGGGACTACCACCCTACGAGCAGTACTTC. Translation: CASSLSGLPPYEQYF.

This clone is a singleton in its sample. V and J are TRBV6-5 and TRBJ2-2; no definite D call. The CDR3 spans 12 residues. CDR1 is MNHEY, CDR2 SVGAGI, per germline. The V end lost 2 bases, the J end lost 6 bases, and 4 bases lay between the germline ends. The CDR3 DNA sequence: TGTGCCAGCAGTTACAGGGCCGGGGAGCTGTTTTTT. The encoded protein is CASSYRAGELFF.

This chain connects TRBV7-6 to TRBJ2-7, with D possibly being TRBD2 (7 bases). Per germline, CDR1 SGHVS and CDR2 FNYEAQ. CDR3 length: 14 residues. V lost 3 bases and J 3 bases, leaving 12 bases between the germline ends. CDR3 protein: CASSLGGGHYEQYF. CDR3 nucleotides: TGTGCCAGCAGCTTGGGGGGGGGCCACTACGAGCAGTACTTC.

The rearrangement uses TRBV11-2 and TRBJ2-3; unclear D gene. Trimming removed 6 bases from V and 0 bases from J, with 13 bases in between. The germline V gene has CDR1 SGHAT and CDR2 FQNNGV. The CDR3 sequence is 15 residues long. The CDR3 sequence: CASSFARISTDTQYF. CDR3 bases: TGTGCCAGCAGTTTTGCCCGCATTAGCACAGATACGCAGTATTTT.

This clone appeared a single time. The rearrangement links TRBV4-3 to TRBJ2-4; no definite D call. CDR3 length equals 15 residues. Looked up from germline, CDR1 is LGHNA and CDR2 is YSLEER. The V gene lost 3 bases and the J gene lost 0 bases, with 9 bases spanning the gap. The CDR3 DNA reads TGCGCCAGCAGCCATGTGTCGGGAGCCAAAAACATTCAGTACTTC. Amino acids: CASSHVSGAKNIQYF.

This chain links TRBV5-4 with TRBJ2-1; 15 bases are shared with TRBD2. In germline, CDR1 is SGHNT, CDR2 YYREEE (reference sequence). CDR3 length: 19 amino acids. V trimming: 1 base; J trimming: 4 bases; junction bases outside the gene matches: 9. For the CDR3, the DNA is TGTGCCAGCAGCTTGAATTCGGGACTAGCGGGAGGTTGGTACAATGAGCAGTTCTTC. It translates to CASSLNSGLAGGWYNEQFF.

V gene TRBV4-2 combines with J gene TRBJ2-3; D perhaps matches TRBD1 (6 bases). Trimming pared 4 bases from V and 3 bases from J, leaving 11 bases between. CDR3 size: 14 residues. CDR1 is LGHNA and CDR2 is YNFKEQ in the germline V gene. The CDR3 region has the DNA TGTGCCAGCAGCCTGGTAGGGGGTACAGATACGCAGTATTTT. The encoded protein is CASSLVGGTDTQYF.

V is TRBV5-1 and J is TRBJ1-3; unclear D gene. Germline-derived CDR1 and CDR2 are SGHRS and YFSETQ. The CDR3 is 13 residues long. Deletions cut 2 bases from V and 4 bases from J, with 7 bases between. The DNA for the CDR3 is TGCGCCAGCAGCTTCCCAGGCGGAAACACCATATATTTT. Its translation is CASSFPGGNTIYF.

This clone was picked up one time. The V and J genes are TRBV7-2 and TRBJ1-6, with 10 bases that match TRBD1. CDR1 and CDR2 from the germline V gene are SGHTA and FQGNSA. V was pared by 1 base and J by 8 bases, with 5 bases of the junction left unmatched. The CDR3 is 16 residues long. CDR3 nucleotides: TGTGCCAGCAGCTTAGGGTTCGGGACAGGGGATTCACCCCTCCACTTT. It yields the protein CASSLGFGTGDSPLHF. The variable domain in full, completed from reference TRBV7-2 and TRBJ1-6, reads GAGVSQSPSNKVTEKGKDVELRCDPISGHTALYWYRQSLGQGLEFLIYFQGNSAPDKSGLPSDRFSAERTGGSVSTLTIQRTQQEDSAVYLCASSLGFGTGDSPLHFGNGTRLTVT.

CDR3 nucleotide sequence: TGTGCCAGCAGCCAAGATCGTCTCTCCTACCGGAGAGATACGCAGTATTTT. This gives the protein CASSQDRLSYRRDTQYF. This chain joins TRBV14 and TRBJ2-3; D uncertain. Germline loops: CDR1 SGHDN, CDR2 FVKESK. V was pared by 0 bases and J by 5 bases, with 18 bases between. The CDR3 totals 17 residues.

The genes are TRBV18 and TRBJ2-7; 9 bases align to TRBD1. Germline loops: CDR1 KGHSH, CDR2 LQKENI. V was pared by 4 bases and J by 2 bases, with 6 bases of the junction left unmatched. The CDR3 has 15 amino acids. The CDR3 loop is CASSLTGGLTYEQYF. The DNA for the CDR3 is TGTGCCAGCTCACTGACAGGGGGACTAACCTACGAGCAGTACTTC.